Below are 31 T cell receptor beta chains sequenced from a single sample in a study of T cell repertoires in cytomegalovirus infection. TCRdb reanalysed the reads using MiXCR and keeps one entry per CDR3 protein. Of 650,000 to 900,000 distinct CDR3 sequences detected, around 29% appear once; the ten largest clones hold roughly 13%. These receptors have no identified antigens. This specimen was cultured CD8+ T cells from PBMCs, taken from culture after CMV antigen stimulation. Receptors were obtained from a human donor in good health (CMV status not recorded). Some clones in this sample may be carry-over from other donors' samples.

The chain employs TRBV6-6 and TRBJ2-1; 7 nucleotides agree with TRBD2. CDR1 is MNHNY, CDR2 SVGAGI, per germline (reference sequence). V lost 6 bases to trimming and J lost 0 bases; unmatched junction nucleotides: 20. CDR3 length equals 20 residues. CDR3 in amino acids: CASREIAGVLAQSSYNEQFF. In DNA form, the CDR3 reads TGTGCCAGCAGAGAGATAGCGGGCGTCTTGGCCCAGAGCTCCTACAATGAGCAGTTCTTC.

The CDR3 reads CASREWTGREWGQPQHF. Written as DNA, the CDR3 is TGTGCCAGCAGAGAATGGACAGGGCGGGAGTGGGGTCAGCCCCAGCATTTT. J is TRBJ1-5 and V is TRBV6-1, with 8 nucleotides matching TRBD1. The germline V gene encodes CDR1 MNHNS and CDR2 SASEGT. The CDR3 length is 17 residues. Unmatched junction bases numbered 16, after V lost 6 bases and J lost 6 bases.

This sequence joins TRBV6-5 and TRBJ2-1, with TRBD2 matching over 11 bases. V shed 0 bases and J 12 bases; nucleotides not matched to a gene: 7. Germline loops: CDR1 MNHEY, CDR2 SVGAGI. The length of the CDR3 is 15 residues. CDR3 nucleotides: TGTGCCAGCAGTTACTCCTCTAGCGGGGGGCCAGGGCAGTTCTTC. It codes for CASSYSSSGGPGQFF.

The CDR3 sequence: CASSQVLQGPHNQPQHF. As DNA, the CDR3 is TGCGCCAGCAGCCAAGTCCTACAGGGACCTCACAATCAGCCCCAGCATTTT. The chain is built from TRBV4-3 and TRBJ1-5; possible D gene TRBD1, 6 bases. The CDR3 runs to 17 residues. Germline lookup yields CDR1 LGHNA and CDR2 YSLEER. V shed 1 base and J shed 3 bases, with 16 bases lying between them.

The chain couples TRBV4-2 to TRBJ1-2; no clear D gene. V was cut by 0 bases and J by 8 bases, with 13 bases left in between. Germline CDR1 and CDR2: LGHNA and YNFKEQ. This CDR3 region has 14 residues. DNA for the CDR3: TGTGCCAGCAGCCAAGATCAAGTCCCACGGGGCTACACCTTC. Its translation: CASSQDQVPRGYTF.

This clonotype was recorded once. The chain joins TRBV5-4 to TRBJ2-7; TRBD1 aligns across 10 bases. CDR1 and CDR2 (germline): SGHNT, YYREEE (reference sequence). The ends lost 4 bases at V and 6 bases at J; junction bases unmatched: 10. This CDR3 contains 15 residues. CDR3 DNA sequence: TGTGCCAGCAGCCGGGGCCGGGACAGGGGCTTCGAGCAGTACGTC. This translates into CASSRGRDRGFEQYV.

J is TRBJ2-3 and V is TRBV6-6; D is ambiguous. Germline values: CDR1 MNHNY, CDR2 SVGAGI (reference sequence). The CDR3 sequence is 13 residues long. Trimming left V 5 bases short and J 1 base short, with 7 bases between. CDR3 region: CASSETGTDTQYF. CDR3 DNA sequence: TGTGCCAGCAGTGAGACTGGCACAGATACGCAGTATTTT.

This clonotype was seen only a few times. V and J are TRBV19 and TRBJ1-5, with TRBD1 matching 8 bases. Germline V CDR1 and CDR2: LNHDA, SQIVND (reference sequence). Trimming took 6 bases from V and 5 from J; bases not matched to a gene: 6. The CDR3 runs to 14 residues. The CDR3: CASSTGTGHQPQHF. For the CDR3, the DNA is TGTGCCAGTAGCACCGGGACAGGTCATCAGCCCCAGCATTTT.

This clonotype appeared a few times. V usage is TRBV5-6 and J usage is TRBJ2-1; TRBD2 aligns across 7 bases. Germline CDR1 is SGHDT and CDR2 is YYEEEE. The CDR3 extends over 16 amino acids. With 1 base clipped from V and 6 bases from J, the junction kept 10 bases outside the gene matches. CDR3 nucleotides: TGTGCCAGCAGCTTGTTAGTGGGGGGGACCGGCAATGAGCAGTTCTTC. Residues: CASSLLVGGTGNEQFF.

V gene TRBV7-6 combines with J gene TRBJ2-6; 11 bases are shared with TRBD1. The length of the CDR3 is 20 residues. Germline loops: CDR1 SGHVS, CDR2 FNYEAQ. Losses at the gene ends were 2 bases for V and 2 bases for J; bases not matched to a gene: 11. The CDR3 loop reads CASSLYSRGTGGTGANVLTF. DNA of the CDR3: TGTGCCAGCAGCTTATATTCTCGAGGGACAGGGGGGACTGGGGCCAACGTCCTGACTTTC.

The CDR3 nucleotides are TGTGCCAGCAGCTTAGCCGGGTCTACGCGAGAGCAGTACTTC. Translation gives CASSLAGSTREQYF. The chain employs TRBV7-6 and TRBJ2-7; D is uncertain. There are 14 residues in the CDR3. CDR1 and CDR2 (germline): SGHVS, FNYEAQ. V dropped 0 bases and J dropped 7 bases, with 13 bases sitting between them. The whole variable domain, filled in from reference TRBV7-6 and TRBJ2-7, reads GAGVSQSPRYKVTKRGQDVALRCDPISGHVSLYWYRQALGQGPEFLTYFNYEAQQDKSGLPNDRFSAERPEGSISTLTIQRTEQRDSAMYRCASSLAGSTREQYFGPGTRLTVT.

This sequence joins TRBV27 and TRBJ2-5; a weak D match, TRBD2 (7 bases). Germline CDR1 is MNHEY and CDR2 is SMNVEV (reference sequence). CDR3 size: 16 residues. V was cut by 8 bases and J by 1 base, with 20 bases left in between. The CDR3 spells CASGPWGGGPQETQYF. For the CDR3, the DNA is TGTGCCAGCGGTCCCTGGGGGGGGGGGCCCCAAGAGACCCAGTACTTC.

This clonotype was recorded a few times. The CDR3: CASSSTRDNEQFF. The CDR3 region has the DNA TGTGCCAGCAGTTCAACAAGGGACAATGAGCAGTTCTTC. The chain recombines TRBV12-3 or TRBV12-4 with TRBJ2-1; D is unclear. CDR3 length: 13 residues. The germline V and J ends were trimmed by 4 bases and 5 bases, with 9 bases remaining between them.

With respect to this clonotype: One junction end disagrees with the germline gene, perhaps due to a read error. The chain links TRBV20-1 to TRBJ2-1; D might be TRBD2 (6 bases). Germline-derived CDR1 and CDR2 are DFQATT and SNEGSKA (reference sequence). The CDR3 totals 12 residues. The CDR3 loop is CSARGTANEQFF. For the CDR3, the DNA is TGCAGTGCCAGAGGGACTGCTAATGAGCAGTTCTTC.

The V call is TRBV13, the J call TRBJ2-7, with D possibly being TRBD1 (5 bases). V lost 4 bases, J lost 7 bases, and 17 bases lay in between. This CDR3 spans 14 amino acids. Germline values: CDR1 PRHDT, CDR2 FYEKMQ (reference sequence). Written as DNA, the CDR3 is TGTGCCAGCAGCTCAAGGGGTCTCCTGGTAGAGCAGTACGTC. Residues: CASSSRGLLVEQYV.

This chain connects TRBV28 to TRBJ2-5, with D unresolved. The CDR3 runs 15 residues. The germline gives CDR1 MDHEN, CDR2 SYDVKM. V lost 2 bases to trimming and J lost 0 bases, with 10 bases between them. CDR3 in DNA: TGTGCCAGCAGTTTAGCAGGCGCATACCAAGAGACCCAGTACTTC. Translating gives CASSLAGAYQETQYF.

The J gene is TRBJ2-3, the V gene TRBV7-9; D gene uncertain. The CDR3 consists of 16 residues. CDR1 SEHNR and CDR2 FQNEAQ come from the germline V gene (reference sequence). Trimming left V 1 base short and J 2 bases short, with 13 bases between. CDR3: CASSLGGFLDTDTQYF. CDR3 sequence (DNA): TGTGCCAGCAGCTTAGGCGGATTCTTGGACACAGATACGCAGTATTTT.

This clonotype has only a few counts. This chain joins TRBV7-9 and TRBJ2-5, with D possibly matching TRBD2 (5 bases). From germline, CDR1 is SEHNR and CDR2 FQNEAQ (reference sequence). The CDR3 has 16 residues. Trimming left V 4 bases short and J 4 bases short, with 19 bases between. DNA of the CDR3: TGTGCCAGCAGCTCAATCACAAAACTAGGTTCAGAGACCCAGTACTTC. As protein: CASSSITKLGSETQYF.

This clonotype has just a few counts. The J gene is TRBJ2-5, the V gene TRBV6-6; TRBD2 matches at 7 bases. V shed 8 bases and J 5 bases; nucleotides not matched to a gene: 8. This CDR3 comprises 13 residues. Germline values: CDR1 MNHNY, CDR2 SVGAGI (reference sequence). The CDR3 DNA reads TGTGCCAGCCTGGGGGGTAGCGGGGAGACCCAGTACTTC. Translated, it gives CASLGGSGETQYF.

The chain joins TRBV7-2 to TRBJ2-2; 14 bases align to TRBD2. Trimming cost V 2 bases and J 4 bases; bases outside gene matches: 6. CDR3 length: 18 amino acids. Germline values: CDR1 SGHTA, CDR2 FQGNSA. CDR3: CASSLRLAGGPSTGELFF. In nucleotides, the CDR3 is TGTGCCAGCAGCTTACGACTAGCGGGGGGGCCGAGCACCGGGGAGCTGTTTTTT. Looking up the rest from reference TRBV7-2 and TRBJ2-2 gives the full variable domain: GAGVSQSPSNKVTEKGKDVELRCDPISGHTALYWYRQSLGQGLEFLIYFQGNSAPDKSGLPSDRFSAERTGGSVSTLTIQRTQQEDSAVYLCASSLRLAGGPSTGELFFGEGSRLTVL.

The chain carries TRBV20-1 and TRBJ2-7; D is uncertain. Germline V lookup: CDR1 DFQATT, CDR2 SNEGSKA (reference sequence). The V and J ends lost 3 bases and 3 bases respectively, with 6 bases between them. The length of the CDR3 is 11 residues. Here the CDR3 reads CSARNNYEQYF. CDR3 coding DNA: TGCAGTGCTAGGAACAACTACGAGCAGTACTTC.

The chain joins TRBV19 to TRBJ1-1; no clear D gene. V lost 7 bases to trimming and J lost 3 bases, with 9 bases between them. The CDR3 runs to 12 residues. CDR1 and CDR2 (germline): LNHDA, SQIVND (reference sequence). CDR3: CASKLEYTEAFF. The CDR3 DNA follows: TGTGCCAGTAAACTCGAGTACACTGAAGCTTTCTTT.

This clonotype was found once. The J gene is TRBJ2-5, the V gene TRBV6-6; D gene uncertain. Germline CDR1 is MNHNY and CDR2 is SVGAGI (reference sequence). The CDR3 loop spans 16 amino acids. Trimming took off 2 bases at V and 5 bases at J, with 18 bases between the two ends. CDR3: CASSYPEVDLGETQYF. In DNA, the CDR3 is TGTGCCAGCAGTTACCCCGAGGTCGATCTAGGGGAGACCCAGTACTTC.

The chain carries TRBV6-2 or TRBV6-3 and TRBJ1-6, with TRBD1 as a possible D gene (6 bases). The CDR3 length is 15 residues. CDR1 and CDR2 from the germline V gene are MNHEY and SVGEGT. The germline V and J ends were trimmed by 6 bases and 2 bases, with 11 bases remaining between them. CDR3 coding DNA: TGTGCCAGCAGCCAGGGGAGCACCTATAATTCACCCCTCCACTTT. This gives the protein CASSQGSTYNSPLHF.

This clonotype was seen a few times. The rearrangement uses TRBV7-6 and TRBJ2-1; the D is unclear. The CDR3 runs 13 residues. Per the germline V gene, CDR1 is SGHVS and CDR2 is FNYEAQ. Trimming removed 1 base from V and 10 bases from J, with 11 bases in between. In nucleotides, the CDR3 is TGTGCCAGCAGCTTAGAGAATGCCTACGAGCAGTTCTTC. Translating it yields CASSLENAYEQFF. Filled out from reference TRBV7-6 and TRBJ2-1, the complete variable domain reads GAGVSQSPRYKVTKRGQDVALRCDPISGHVSLYWYRQALGQGPEFLTYFNYEAQQDKSGLPNDRFSAERPEGSISTLTIQRTEQRDSAMYRCASSLENAYEQFFGPGTRLTVL.

The chain combines TRBV6-1 with TRBJ1-2; D is ambiguous. Germline CDR1 and CDR2: MNHNS and SASEGT. The CDR3 sequence is 16 residues long. Trimming took 5 bases from V and 5 from J, leaving 21 bases between them. CDR3 in DNA: TGTGCCAGCAGTCGTTCTTCGGAAAGGGTGGAATATGGCTACACCTTC. Translating gives CASSRSSERVEYGYTF.

The chain combines TRBV12-3 or TRBV12-4 with TRBJ2-3, with 9 bases matching TRBD2. V lost 0 bases and J lost 4; bases outside the gene matches: 17. The CDR3 is 20 amino acids. The DNA of the CDR3 is TGTGCCAGCAGTTTAGCGGGTGGGAGGTTGGCGGGGGGGAGGTCAGATACGCAGTATTTT. Translated, it gives CASSLAGGRLAGGRSDTQYF.

The V gene is TRBV2, the J gene TRBJ2-3, with D uncertain. Germline V gives CDR1 SNHLY, CDR2 FYNNEI. CDR3 length: 13 residues. The V gene lost 3 bases and the J gene lost 4 bases, with 8 bases spanning the gap. The CDR3 DNA sequence: TGTGCCAGCAGTGAGACACTTGCAGATACGCAGTATTTT. This codes for CASSETLADTQYF.

The chain couples TRBV29-1 to TRBJ2-7; TRBD1 might be the D (6 bases). Germline CDR1 reads SQVTM; CDR2 reads ANQGSEA. The V end lost 2 bases, the J end lost 2 bases, and 19 bases lay between the germline ends. The CDR3 totals 16 residues. The CDR3, as DNA: TGCAGCGTTGAATACTTCCCAAAGACAGGCACCTACGAGCAGTACTTC. It encodes CSVEYFPKTGTYEQYF.

With regard to this clonotype: An end of the junction differs from the germline gene, which may be a read error. This chain uses TRBV7-7 with TRBJ2-5; possible D gene TRBD2, 5 bases. Germline assignment: CDR1 SSHAT and CDR2 FNYEAQ (reference sequence). The CDR3 contains 16 residues. As DNA, the CDR3 is TGTGCTAGCAGCTTAGGGTGGAAGCGGAGACAAGAGACCCAGTACTTC. Protein product: CASSLGWKRRQETQYF. The whole variable domain, remainder taken from reference TRBV7-7 and TRBJ2-5, is GAGVSQSPRYKVTKRGQDVTLRCDPISSHATLYWYQQALGQGPEFLTYFNYEAQPDKSGLPSDRFSAERPEGSISTLTIQRTEQRDSAMYRCASSLGWKRRQETQYFGPGTRLLVL.

A few counts support this clonotype. This chain links TRBV4-3 with TRBJ2-6, with TRBD1 as a possible D gene (6 bases). The CDR3 length is 18 residues. Germline CDR1 LGHNA, CDR2 YSLEER. V was shortened by 3 bases and J by 0 bases, with 15 bases between the two germline ends. The CDR3 reads CASSHRETGNSGANVLTF. The CDR3 DNA sequence: TGCGCCAGCAGCCACCGAGAGACAGGAAACTCTGGGGCCAACGTCCTGACTTTC.